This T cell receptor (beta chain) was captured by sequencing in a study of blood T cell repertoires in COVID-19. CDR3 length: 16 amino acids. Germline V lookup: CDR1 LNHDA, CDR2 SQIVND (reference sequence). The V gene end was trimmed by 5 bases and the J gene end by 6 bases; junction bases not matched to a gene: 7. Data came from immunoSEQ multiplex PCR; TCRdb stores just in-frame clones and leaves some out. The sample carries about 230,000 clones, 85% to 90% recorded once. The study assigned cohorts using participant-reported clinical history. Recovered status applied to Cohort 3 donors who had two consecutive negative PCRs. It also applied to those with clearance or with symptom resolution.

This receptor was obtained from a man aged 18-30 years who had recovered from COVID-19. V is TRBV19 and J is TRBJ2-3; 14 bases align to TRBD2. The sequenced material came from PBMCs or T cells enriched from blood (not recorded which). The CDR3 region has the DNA TGTGCCAGTAGTCCGGGACTAGCGGGGGTTGGGGATACGCAGTATTTT. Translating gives CASSPGLAGVGDTQYF.